This is a list of T cell receptor beta chains from one sample in a study of CD8+ T cells in alopecia areata. Here immunoSEQ multiplex PCR was the method, and the copy in TCRdb shows in-frame clones only, minus some. The data contain roughly 60,000 clones, 46% of them seen just once; the ten biggest clones take up roughly 22%. The sample was CD8+ T cells sorted from blood, taken at approximately week 36, from a patient treated with tofacitinib. Every receptor here comes from a human donor with alopecia areata. The CDR3 runs from the conserved cysteine through the conserved F or W. D genes are given only for firm matches. Expanded clones get a size class; other rows say once, few or many, or leave the size out.

D | length | size | J | V | DNA | CDR3
NA | 14 | few | TRBJ1-1 | TRBV11-2 | TGTGCCAGCAGCCGTCAGGCGGTGAACACTGAAGCTTTCTTT | CASSRQAVNTEAFF
NA | 13 | few | TRBJ2-5 | TRBV29-1 | TGCAGCGAAGAGGGGCAGGGGAGAGAGACCCAGTACTTC | CSEEGQGRETQYF
NA | 15 | NA | TRBJ2-4 | TRBV15 | TGTGCCACCAGCCCCCCAATTGGCTTCCAAAACATTCAGTACTTC | CATSPPIGFQNIQYF
TRBD1 | 14 | NA | TRBJ1-1 | TRBV11-2 | TGTGCCAGCAGCCTGAGGACAGGCGGAGCTGAAGCTTTCTTT | CASSLRTGGAEAFF
NA | 13 | few | TRBJ2-1 | TRBV5-6 | TGTGCCAGCAGCCCGGTTACTGGGTGGGTGGAGTTCTTC | CASSPVTGWVEFF
TRBD2 | 15 | NA | TRBJ2-1 | TRBV2 | TGTGCCAGCAGAGTAGCGGGAGGGGTGCTTAATGAGCAGTTCTTC | CASRVAGGVLNEQFF
TRBD2 | 17 | few | TRBJ2-1 | TRBV7-9 | TGTGCCAGCAGCGGTACGGGACTAGCGGGAGGTGTTCGGGAGCAGTTCTTC | CASSGTGLAGGVREQFF
NA | 15 | once | TRBJ2-7 | TRBV2 | TGTGCCAGCAGTGAAGCGGGCGTAGGGGCCTACGAGCAGTACTTC | CASSEAGVGAYEQYF
NA | 13 | NA | TRBJ1-1 | TRBV30 | TGTGCCTGGAGTGCAGGGTATGGCACTGAAGCTTTCTTT | CAWSAGYGTEAFF
TRBD1 | 12 | few | TRBJ2-1 | TRBV7-9 | TGTGCCAGCAGAAGGACAGGGAATGAGCAGTTCTTC | CASRRTGNEQFF
TRBD1 | 16 | NA | TRBJ1-4 | TRBV7-9 | TGTGCCAGCAGCCAAAGCGAGGGGACAGGGAATGAAAAACTGTTTTTT | CASSQSEGTGNEKLFF
TRBD2 | 19 | few | TRBJ2-5 | TRBV30 | TGTGCCTGGAGGGCCTGGAGGACTAGAAGAGAGGGTGGCCAAGAGACCCAGTACTTC | CAWRAWRTRREGGQETQYF
TRBD1 | 13 | NA | TRBJ1-1 | TRBV11-2 | TGTGCCAGCAGCTTATTTACAGGGGAAGGAGCTTTCTTT | CASSLFTGEGAFF
TRBD1 | 14 | NA | TRBJ2-7 | TRBV29-1 | TGCAGCGTTGAGACAGGGGAAGGGAACTACGAGCAGTACTTC | CSVETGEGNYEQYF
TRBD1 | 15 | NA | TRBJ2-1 | TRBV6-1 | TGTGCCAGCAGTGAAAAGGTTCCAGGGGGCAATGAGCAGTTCTTC | CASSEKVPGGNEQFF
NA | 11 | few | TRBJ1-1 | TRBV30 | TGTGCCTGGAGGTCCCCAGCTGAAGCTTTCTTT | CAWRSPAEAFF
NA | 12 | NA | TRBJ2-3 | TRBV7-9 | TGTGCCAGCAGCCGGACGTTCGATACGCAGTATTTT | CASSRTFDTQYF
NA | 15 | NA | TRBJ2-2 | TRBV15 | TGTGCCACCACCCCGGATTGGTCTGTTGGCGGGGAGCTGTTTTTT | CATTPDWSVGGELFF
TRBD1 | 13 | few | TRBJ1-2 | TRBV25-1 | TGTGCCAGCAGTAGAGGACAGGGTGCTGGCTACACCTTC | CASSRGQGAGYTF
NA | 14 | few | TRBJ2-7 | TRBV5-4 | TGTGCCAGCACCTCCGGCGTGGGGACCTACGAGCAGTACTTC | CASTSGVGTYEQYF
TRBD1 | 12 | NA | TRBJ1-1 | TRBV19 | TGTGCCACCGGGACAGGCCTCGCTGAAGCTTTCTTT | CATGTGLAEAFF
NA | 15 | few | TRBJ2-3 | TRBV4-2 | TGTGCCAGCAGCCAAGAGATGACTAGCACAGATACGCAGTATTTT | CASSQEMTSTDTQYF
NA | 11 | few | TRBJ2-2 | TRBV28 | TGTGCCAGCAGTCCCCCCGGGGAGCTGTTTTTT | CASSPPGELFF
NA | 14 | NA | TRBJ2-7 | TRBV7-6 | TGTGCCAGCAGCTTAGAGGCGGGCTCCTACGAGCAGTACTTC | CASSLEAGSYEQYF
TRBD2 | 14 | few | TRBJ2-1 | TRBV14 | TGTGCCAGCAGTAGGACTAGCGGGAGCAATGAGCAGTTCTTC | CASSRTSGSNEQFF
NA | 13 | few | TRBJ1-1 | TRBV30 | TGTGCCTGGAGTGTTGGTGGGAACACTGAAGCTTTCTTT | CAWSVGGNTEAFF
NA | 13 | NA | TRBJ2-1 | TRBV29-1 | TGCAGCGTCCCCGGGACGCTCGGGGATGAGCAGTTCTTC | CSVPGTLGDEQFF
NA | 13 | NA | TRBJ2-1 | TRBV29-1 | TGCAGCGTTCCTTTCTTACTAGGGAATGAGCAGTTCTTC | CSVPFLLGNEQFF
NA | 16 | NA | TRBJ2-7 | TRBV6-6 | TGTGCCAGCAGTTACTCGAGCAGACTACCTTGGGGCGAGCAGTACTTC | CASSYSSRLPWGEQYF
NA | 13 | few | TRBJ2-2 | TRBV29-1 | TGCAGCGTTGAAGTGAGGGCCCCAGGGGAGCTGTTTTTT | CSVEVRAPGELFF
NA | 16 | NA | TRBJ1-2 | TRBV4-2 | TGTGCCAGCAGCCCCGGGGGGACCCTAGATTACTATGGCTACACCTTC | CASSPGGTLDYYGYTF
NA | 15 | NA | TRBJ2-5 | TRBV27 | TGTGCCAGCAGTTTAGTAGGGCGGGACCAAGAGACCCAGTACTTC | CASSLVGRDQETQYF
TRBD2 | 14 | once | TRBJ2-1 | TRBV11-2 | TGTGCCAGCAGCCTTAGCGGGGGTTACAATGAGCAGTTCTTC | CASSLSGGYNEQFF
TRBD1 | 15 | NA | TRBJ1-2 | TRBV7-2 | TGTGCCAGCAGCTCTTGGAGGGGGCCCGACTATGGCTACACCTTC | CASSSWRGPDYGYTF
TRBD2 | 15 | NA | TRBJ2-1 | TRBV11-2 | TGTGCCAGCAGCTTAGATAGCGGCGGGGGCAATGAGCAGTTCTTC | CASSLDSGGGNEQFF
TRBD1 | 14 | NA | TRBJ2-7 | TRBV11-2 | TGTGCCAGCAGCTTGGGGACAGGGGTCTACGAGCAGTACTTC | CASSLGTGVYEQYF
NA | 13 | once | TRBJ2-5 | TRBV9 | TGTGCCAGCAGCGTAGAGTGGGCCGGGACCCAGTACTTC | CASSVEWAGTQYF
NA | 13 | NA | TRBJ2-7 | TRBV4-1 | TGCGCCAGCAGCCAAGTCCGAGACTACGAGCAGTACTTC | CASSQVRDYEQYF
NA | 18 | NA | TRBJ2-2 | TRBV14 | TGTGCCAGCACCCGATCTCCCCTAGACAGGCTATACACCGGGGAGCTGTTTTTT | CASTRSPLDRLYTGELFF
NA | 12 | NA | TRBJ2-5 | TRBV13 | TGTGCCAGCAGCTTCGGCCAAGAGACCCAGTACTTC | CASSFGQETQYF
NA | 14 | NA | TRBJ2-7 | TRBV29-1 | TGCAGCCCGCGCGTAGGCAAGCGGAAATGGGAGCAGTACTTC | CSPRVGKRKWEQYF
NA | 12 | NA | TRBJ2-7 | TRBV30 | TGTGCCTGGAGTGTGGGGGGGCACGAGCAGTACTTC | CAWSVGGHEQYF
NA | 16 | few | TRBJ2-4 | TRBV29-1 | TGCAGCGTTGAAAGTTGGGGGAGCGCTGCCAAAAACATTCAGTACTTC | CSVESWGSAAKNIQYF
TRBD1 | 13 | few | TRBJ1-4 | TRBV29-1 | TGCAGCGCCCATGAGGGGGCGCCCGAAAAACTGTTTTTT | CSAHEGAPEKLFF
NA | 13 | NA | TRBJ1-1 | TRBV19 | TGTGCCAGTAGTTTGGGCGCGAACACTGAAGCTTTCTTT | CASSLGANTEAFF
TRBD2 | 15 | NA | TRBJ2-5 | TRBV7-2 | TGTGCCAGCAGCATCACCGGGACTACCGGAGAGACCCAGTACTTC | CASSITGTTGETQYF
NA | 14 | NA | TRBJ2-1 | TRBV7-2 | TGTGCCAGCAGCTTATCGGCAGGGGGGGATGAGCAGTTCTTC | CASSLSAGGDEQFF
NA | 13 | NA | TRBJ2-5 | TRBV6-5 | TGTGCCAGCATCCACGGGGGCCAAGAGACCCAGTACTTC | CASIHGGQETQYF